This is a list of T cell receptor beta chains from one sample in a study of blood T cell repertoires in COVID-19. TCRdb's copy holds only in-frame clones and misses some; the assay was immunoSEQ multiplex PCR. The sample lists about 400,000 clones; around nine tenths were seen once. Sequenced sample: PBMCs or T cells enriched from blood (not recorded which). The receptors here all came from a young woman who had recovered from COVID-19. The CDR3 runs from the conserved cysteine through the conserved F or W. The D gene is left open where the match is weak. Size is stated for part of the rows, as once, few or many counts, or as a class when the clone is expanded.

d_gene	abundance	j_gene	v_gene	CDR3nt	CDR3aa
TRBD1	-	TRBJ1-1	TRBV29-1	TGCAGCGTTGTGTGGGGACAGGGCACTGAAGCTTTCTTT	CSVVWGQGTEAFF
-	-	TRBJ1-5	TRBV19	TGTGCCAGTAGACCGGGGGGGGCTCAGCCCCAGCATTTT	CASRPGGAQPQHF
TRBD2	-	TRBJ2-5	TRBV7-9	TGTGCCAGCACCCGGACTAGCGGGGACGAGACCCAGTACTTC	CASTRTSGDETQYF
-	once	TRBJ1-1	TRBV5-6	TGTGCCAGCAGCTTAGTTGGCAGGCAGGGCACTGAAGCTTTCTTT	CASSLVGRQGTEAFF
TRBD2	-	TRBJ2-7	TRBV12-3/TRBV12-4	TGTGCCAGCAGCAGCGGGGGGATGTACGAGCAGTACTTC	CASSSGGMYEQYF
TRBD1	-	TRBJ1-1	TRBV6-5	TGTGCCAGCAGACGACAGGGAAGGGACTCTGAAGCTTTCTTT	CASRRQGRDSEAFF
-	once	TRBJ1-4	TRBV20-1	TGCAGCTCAGGGTTTAATGAAAAACTGTTTTTT	CSSGFNEKLFF
TRBD1	-	TRBJ1-2	TRBV28	TGTGCCAGCAGATCCGACAGGGTCTTTTCGGGCTACACCTTC	CASRSDRVFSGYTF
TRBD1	-	TRBJ1-1	TRBV19	TGTGCCACCGGGACAGGGAAATATAGGGCTTTCTTT	CATGTGKYRAFF
TRBD1	-	TRBJ2-7	TRBV7-2	TGTGCCAGCAGCTACCGACCCGGACAGGCTTCCTACGAGCAGTACTTC	CASSYRPGQASYEQYF
-	-	TRBJ1-5	TRBV23-1	TGCGCCAGCAGGCGGGATCAGCCCCAGCATTTT	CASRRDQPQHF
-	-	TRBJ1-5	TRBV30	TGTGCCTGGAGTCGGGCGGGTCAGCCCCAGCATTTT	CAWSRAGQPQHF
TRBD2	-	TRBJ2-7	TRBV11-2	TGTGCCAGCAGCTTACTGCGGGGGGCCTACGAGCAGTACTTC	CASSLLRGAYEQYF
TRBD2	-	TRBJ2-3	TRBV5-1	TGCGCCAGCAGCTACCGACCATGGACTAGCCGGAGCACAGATACGCAGTATTTT	CASSYRPWTSRSTDTQYF
-	-	TRBJ2-3	TRBV9	TGTGCCAGCAGCGTAGTAGGGGCCACAGATACGCAGTATTTT	CASSVVGATDTQYF
-	-	TRBJ1-5	TRBV18	TGTGCCAGCTCACCACTCCAGGCCAATCAGCCCCAGCATTTT	CASSPLQANQPQHF
TRBD1	-	TRBJ1-2	TRBV12-3/TRBV12-4	TGTGCCAGCAGTCAGGCAGGGGGAGGTGGCTACACCTTC	CASSQAGGGGYTF
TRBD1	-	TRBJ2-7	TRBV6-2/TRBV6-3	TGTGCCAGCAGCCGGCCGTGGACAGGGGGTTACGAGCAGTACTTC	CASSRPWTGGYEQYF
-	-	TRBJ1-1	TRBV7-9	TGTGCCAGCAGCCCCCCCCCAACTGAAGCTTTCTTT	CASSPPPTEAFF
-	-	TRBJ1-5	TRBV30	TGTGCCTGGAGTGCAGGGAATAATCAGCCCCAGCATTTT	CAWSAGNNQPQHF
-	-	TRBJ1-6	TRBV3-1/TRBV3-2	TGTGCCAGCAGCCGCTCGGGGGGGTCCGGGGTTAATTCACCCCTCCACTTT	CASSRSGGSGVNSPLHF
TRBD1	-	TRBJ1-2	TRBV15	TGTGCCACCAGCAGTTCCGGAGACAGGGCCTATGGCTACACCTTC	CATSSSGDRAYGYTF
-	-	TRBJ2-5	TRBV6-2/TRBV6-3	TGTGCCAGCAGTACCCCGGAGGGACTGAAAGTTGAGACCCAGTACTTC	CASSTPEGLKVETQYF
TRBD2	-	TRBJ2-1	TRBV19	TGTGCCAGTAGTATCCGGACTAGCGGAGCCCCTTACAATGAGCAGTTCTTC	CASSIRTSGAPYNEQFF
-	-	TRBJ1-1	TRBV28	TGTGCCAGCAGCTACGGGGGGGAGGACACTGAAGCTTTCTTT	CASSYGGEDTEAFF
-	-	TRBJ2-7	TRBV2	TGTGCCAGCAGGGGGACTGGTCAGCCCTACGAGCAGTACTTC	CASRGTGQPYEQYF
TRBD1	-	TRBJ1-4	TRBV3-1/TRBV3-2	TGTGCCAGCAGCCAAGGACAGGGTGTCACTAATGAAAAACTGTTTTTT	CASSQGQGVTNEKLFF
-	-	TRBJ1-1	TRBV18	TGTGCCAGCTCACCTCTCTCGGTCCTTGTACAGGGATGGGTCACTGAAGCTTTCTTT	CASSPLSVLVQGWVTEAFF
TRBD2	-	TRBJ2-7	TRBV28	TGTGCCAGCAGTTTAAGGACTAGCGATTACTCCTACGAGCAGTACTTC	CASSLRTSDYSYEQYF
TRBD1	-	TRBJ1-3	TRBV3-1/TRBV3-2	TGTGCCAGCAGTGACAGGGTCCGGTCTGGAAACACCATATATTTT	CASSDRVRSGNTIYF
TRBD1	-	TRBJ1-6	TRBV19	TGTGCCAGTAGTATTAGGGGACAGGGGCTGGGACGCTCACCCCTCCACTTT	CASSIRGQGLGRSPLHF
-	-	TRBJ1-3	TRBV9	TGTGCCAGCAGCTACTACGCGGCGAGCTCTGGAAACACCATATATTTT	CASSYYAASSGNTIYF
TRBD1	once	TRBJ1-1	TRBV18	TGTGCCAGCTCACCGGGTATACAGGGGCCAAACACTGAAGCTTTCTTT	CASSPGIQGPNTEAFF
TRBD2	-	TRBJ2-2	TRBV2	TGTGCCAGCAACGGCGGGAGTGGCGACACCGGGGAGCTGTTTTTT	CASNGGSGDTGELFF
TRBD1	-	TRBJ2-7	TRBV6-2/TRBV6-3	TGTGCCAGCAGTTACCCGGACAGGGAGCAGTACTTC	CASSYPDREQYF
-	-	TRBJ2-7	TRBV10-3	TGTGCCATCAGTGAGTTGGCATCGGGCGAGCAGTACTTC	CAISELASGEQYF
-	few	TRBJ1-1	TRBV27	TGTGCCAGCAGCTCCTCAACGGGATACGGGAACACTGAAGCTTTCTTT	CASSSSTGYGNTEAFF
-	-	TRBJ1-1	TRBV28	TGTGCCAGCAGCTCCCACCCCGGGTCTCGCACTGAAGCTTTCTTT	CASSSHPGSRTEAFF
TRBD2	-	TRBJ2-2	TRBV9	TGTGCCAGCAGCGCCCACGGACTAGCGGGAGTTATACAGGGAACCGGGGAGCTGTTTTTT	CASSAHGLAGVIQGTGELFF
-	-	TRBJ2-5	TRBV5-1	TGCGCCAGCAGCTTGGAGAGCGGTCAAGAGACCCAGTACTTC	CASSLESGQETQYF
-	-	TRBJ1-5	TRBV27	TGTGCCAGCAGTGCCCTCGGGCGGGGGGGAGGAGGTCAGCCCCAGCATTTT	CASSALGRGGGGQPQHF
TRBD1	-	TRBJ2-1	TRBV19	TGTGCCAGTAGTTTGTGGACAGGGCAGAATGAGCAGTTCTTC	CASSLWTGQNEQFF
-	-	TRBJ1-5	TRBV7-9	TGTGCCAGCAGCCCGACGGGCTTTGGACAACAGGGATATCAGCCCCAGCATTTT	CASSPTGFGQQGYQPQHF
TRBD2	once	TRBJ2-7	TRBV4-2	TGTGCCAGCAGCCAAAAGGTGCTAGCGGGAGAGAGATCCGAGCAGTACTTC	CASSQKVLAGERSEQYF
TRBD1	-	TRBJ2-7	TRBV15	TGTGCCACCAGCAGAGACCCACCTTCGCGACAGGGGGCAATCGACGAGCAGTACTTC	CATSRDPPSRQGAIDEQYF
-	few	TRBJ2-1	TRBV5-1	TGCGCCAGCACTCTCCGGGTGGTTGGCTACAATGAGCAGTTCTTC	CASTLRVVGYNEQFF
-	-	TRBJ2-7	TRBV5-6	TGTGCCAGCAGCCCCGGGACATCGTACTACGAGCAGTACTTC	CASSPGTSYYEQYF
-	-	TRBJ2-2	TRBV2	TGTGCCAGCAGTGAAGTCGTTACCGGGGAGCTGTTTTTT	CASSEVVTGELFF
TRBD1	-	TRBJ2-3	TRBV18	TGTGCCAGCTCTAAACCAGTGGGACAGAGACTGCCGGCAAGCACAGATACGCAGTATTTT	CASSKPVGQRLPASTDTQYF
-	-	TRBJ2-5	TRBV6-5	TGTGCCAGCCATAGGGGGGGTCCAGAGACCCAGTACTTC	CASHRGGPETQYF
TRBD1	-	TRBJ1-2	TRBV6-2/TRBV6-3	TGTGCCAGCAGTCGGGACAGCGGGTTCAGTAACTATGGCTACACCTTC	CASSRDSGFSNYGYTF
-	-	TRBJ2-1	TRBV7-9	TGTGCCAGCAGCTTAGGTAAAACAGGGCCCATCTACAATGAGCAGTTCTTC	CASSLGKTGPIYNEQFF
-	-	TRBJ1-6	TRBV14	TGTGCCAGCAGCCAAGGGTACAGTAATTCACCCCTCCACTTT	CASSQGYSNSPLHF
-	-	TRBJ2-7	TRBV7-2	TGTGCCAGCAGCTTAGATCGGGGGTGGTACGAGCAGTACTTC	CASSLDRGWYEQYF
TRBD1	-	TRBJ1-2	TRBV10-3	TGTGCCATCAGGGGACAGGGAGCGCCTGGCTACACCTTC	CAIRGQGAPGYTF
-	-	TRBJ1-1	TRBV18	TGTGCCAGCTCACCACCTTCGGGGGGACCTGAAGCTTTCTTT	CASSPPSGGPEAFF